Below, 6 T cell receptor beta chains from the same sample are listed, as sequenced in a study of cytomegalovirus exposure and HLA in healthy donors. A multiplex PCR was run with 60 Vbeta primers and 13 Jbeta primers. Assay: immunoSEQ multiplex PCR; the TCRdb copy retains only in-frame clones and omits some. The data contain roughly 160,000 clones, approximately 72% of them seen just once; the ten biggest clones take up around 2.5%. The material sequenced was PBMCs. These receptor sequences come from a female donor in good health and CMV-seronegative.

The chain joins TRBV6-5 to TRBJ1-1, with D maybe TRBD1 (6 bases). The CDR3 sequence is 13 residues long. The V end lost 2 bases, the J end lost 4 bases, and 8 bases lay between the germline ends. Germline lookup yields CDR1 MNHEY and CDR2 SVGAGI. The CDR3 sequence is CASSYRGTTEAFF. The CDR3, as DNA: TGTGCCAGCAGTTACAGGGGGACCACTGAAGCTTTCTTT.

The chain recombines TRBV5-1 with TRBJ2-7; D gene ambiguous. V was pared by 0 bases and J by 8 bases, with 15 bases between. The CDR3 extends over 14 amino acids. Germline V gene sequence: CDR1 SGHRS, CDR2 YFSETQ. The CDR3 DNA reads TGCGCCAGCAGCTTGGGGGCCGTAGACCGGCAGCAGTACTTC. This codes for CASSLGAVDRQQYF.

The chain has TRBV5-1 and TRBJ2-7; tentatively, D is TRBD1 (5 bases). V dropped 4 bases and J dropped 3 bases, with 14 bases sitting between them. The CDR3 is made up of 14 amino acids. The germline gives CDR1 SGHRS, CDR2 YFSETQ. The CDR3 reads CASSPADSVYEQYF. Written as DNA, the CDR3 is TGCGCCAGCAGCCCGGCCGACAGTGTCTACGAGCAGTACTTC.

This clone was seen a few times. V and J are TRBV23-1 and TRBJ2-7; 7 bases fit TRBD1. TRBV23-1 is an ORF for which the function is uncertain. V gave up 0 bases and J gave up 0 bases; unmatched junction bases: 2. This CDR3 is built from 15 residues. The CDR3 loop reads CASSQSSGGSYEQYF. DNA for the CDR3: TGCGCCAGCAGTCAATCTTCAGGGGGCTCCTACGAGCAGTACTTC.

This clone was observed a few times. Written as DNA, the CDR3 is TGTGCCAGCAGCGACACCACAGGGCCTCAGGAGACCCAGTACTTC. This sequence encodes CASSDTTGPQETQYF. This chain connects TRBV9 to TRBJ2-5; weak D call: TRBD1 (6 bases). Per germline, CDR1 SGDLS and CDR2 YYNGEE. V was pared by 3 bases and J by 5 bases, with 17 bases between. The CDR3 is made up of 15 amino acids.

The chain recombines TRBV28 with TRBJ2-4; 7 bases fit TRBD1. V gave up 5 bases and J gave up 7 bases; unmatched junction bases: 20. Germline lookup yields CDR1 MDHEN and CDR2 SYDVKM. The CDR3 has 18 residues. CDR3 sequence: CASSLTLQTGVVWNIQYF. In nucleotides, the CDR3 is TGTGCCAGCAGTCTCACTCTTCAAACAGGGGTCGTATGGAACATTCAGTACTTC.